This is a list of T cell receptor beta chains from one sample in a study of CD8+ T cells in alopecia areata. Here immunoSEQ multiplex PCR was the method, and the copy in TCRdb shows in-frame clones only, minus some. The table has roughly 250,000 clones, about 68% seen once. Here the sequenced sample was CD4+ T cells sorted from blood, taken at week 0. The receptors derive from a human donor with alopecia areata. Both conserved end residues are part of each CDR3. D genes are given only for firm matches. Size is stated for part of the rows, as once, few or many counts, or as a class when the clone is expanded.

>TRBV20-1|.|TRBJ2-1|.
TGCAGTGCTAGAGTAGTCAATGAGCAGTTCTTC
CSARVVNEQFF
>TRBV12-5|.|TRBJ2-5|.
TGTGCTAGTGGTTCCGTAGCCACAGGGGGGGTCTTAACCCAGTACTTC
CASGSVATGGVLTQYF
>TRBV7-6|.|TRBJ2-5|once
TGTGCCAGCAGCCCTAAAAGGACAAGGGAAATCCAAGAGACCCAGTACTTC
CASSPKRTREIQETQYF
>TRBV7-2|.|TRBJ1-3|.
TGTGCCAGCAGCTTAGATTCGGGCGTCTCTGGAAACACCATATATTTT
CASSLDSGVSGNTIYF
>TRBV30|TRBD2|TRBJ2-2|few
TGTGCCTGGTGTGTATTCGGGGGGGCCGTCGGGGAGCTGTTTTTT
CAWCVFGGAVGELFF
>TRBV5-1|.|TRBJ2-5|.
TGCGCCAGCAGCTTGGCAGGGGAGACCCAGTACTTC
CASSLAGETQYF
>TRBV5-6|.|TRBJ2-5|once
TGTGCCAGCAGCTTGAAGTCCACGAGGGAGACCCAGTACTTC
CASSLKSTRETQYF
>TRBV5-1|TRBD2|TRBJ2-1|.
TGCGCCAGCAGCGTGGGACTAGCATACAATGAGCAGTTCTTC
CASSVGLAYNEQFF
>TRBV7-9|.|TRBJ1-2|.
TGTGCCAGCAGCTTAGGCGCAGTTTATAACTATGGCTACACCTTC
CASSLGAVYNYGYTF
>TRBV6-5|.|TRBJ1-5|.
TGTGCCAGCAGGGACTGGTCGGGCGGTCAGCCCCAGCATTTT
CASRDWSGGQPQHF
>TRBV30|TRBD2|TRBJ2-3|.
TGTGCCTGGAAAGCGGGGGTGAGCACAGATACGCAGTATTTT
CAWKAGVSTDTQYF
>TRBV30|TRBD1|TRBJ1-1|once
TGTGCCTGGCGCAGGGGGCGGCCTGAAGCTTTCTTT
CAWRRGRPEAFF
>TRBV9|TRBD2|TRBJ2-1|.
TGTGCCAGCAGCCCCTTGACGGGGGAGGGTGAGCAGTTCTTC
CASSPLTGEGEQFF
>TRBV29-1|TRBD2|TRBJ2-5|.
TGCAGCGCGGCTAGCGGTCAAGAGACCCAGTACTTC
CSAASGQETQYF
>TRBV6-5|.|TRBJ2-3|.
TGTGCCAGCAGTTACGGGGCCAGCCGCACAGATACGCAGTATTTT
CASSYGASRTDTQYF
>TRBV27|.|TRBJ1-5|.
TGTGCCAGCAGTTCCTACAGGGGCAATCAGCCCCAGCATTTT
CASSSYRGNQPQHF
>TRBV7-9|TRBD1|TRBJ2-1|once
TGTGCCAGCAGCCGAGGACAGGAACGCAATGAGCAGTTCTTC
CASSRGQERNEQFF
>TRBV29-1|.|TRBJ2-5|few
TGCAGCGGGAGACAGACGATCCAAGAGACCCAGTACTTC
CSGRQTIQETQYF
>TRBV15|.|TRBJ1-1|few
TGTGCCACCAGCAGAAACATTCGGGCAGCTAACACTGAAGCTTTCTTT
CATSRNIRAANTEAFF
>TRBV2|TRBD1|TRBJ2-7|.
TGTGCCAGCAGTACACAGGGGACCGAGCAGTACTTC
CASSTQGTEQYF
>TRBV29-1|.|TRBJ1-4|once
TGCAGCGTTGAAACGCCCGGGGAAAAACTGTTTTTT
CSVETPGEKLFF
>TRBV11-2|.|TRBJ2-1|.
TGTGCCAGCAGCCTACGCAATGAGCAGTTCTTC
CASSLRNEQFF
>TRBV29-1|.|TRBJ2-5|.
TGCAGCGTTGTGTACTGGGAGACCCAGTACTTC
CSVVYWETQYF
>TRBV4-3|.|TRBJ2-6|.
TGCGCCAGCAGCCAAGATCCTAGGGCTGGGGCCAACGTCCTGACTTTC
CASSQDPRAGANVLTF
>TRBV27|.|TRBJ1-2|.
TGTGCCAGCAGTTTACGCAGGGGCAGCGGCTACACCTTC
CASSLRRGSGYTF
>TRBV14|.|TRBJ2-7|.
TGTGCCAGCAGCCCGACAGTCGTCTCCTACGAGCAGTACTTC
CASSPTVVSYEQYF
>TRBV7-3|.|TRBJ2-1|.
TGTGCCAGCAGCTCTAGCCCACGCCCCCACAATGAGCAGTTCTTC
CASSSSPRPHNEQFF
>TRBV18|.|TRBJ2-6|few
TGTGCCAGCTCACCTGCCAATCGTGGGGTGTCTGGGGCCAACGTCCTGACTTTC
CASSPANRGVSGANVLTF
>TRBV14|.|TRBJ1-1|.
TGTGCCAGCAGCCAAGCTGTGGGCAGACTGAACACTGAAGCTTTCTTT
CASSQAVGRLNTEAFF
>TRBV2|.|TRBJ2-2|.
TGTGCCAGCATGGCCAGAAGCACCGGGGAGCTGTTTTTT
CASMARSTGELFF